The 13 T cell receptor beta chains given below trace back to one sample, sequenced in a study of shared clonotypes between healthy human individuals (dated by TCRdb to 2020 to 2022). The method was the immunoSEQ multiplex PCR assay. Imported from immuneACCESS, the table was reduced by TCRdb to in-frame sequences with V and J called. These copies leave out some clones; in studies compared against another copy, an unresolved V gene accounts for under half, and the cause of the remainder is not known. This sample comprises roughly 700,000 clones, approximately 79% of them detected only once. The ten largest account for 1.7% of the sample. The source material was memory CD4+ T cells sorted from blood. The cell subset or site label, as the study defines it: CD45RA-negative fraction. The receptors come from a woman in her twenties or thirties in good health.

The chain couples TRBV10-3 to TRBJ2-7, with 12 bases that match TRBD1. The V segment lost 2 bases and the J segment 7 bases; nucleotides outside the gene matches: 6. The CDR3 covers 15 residues. Germline V gene sequence: CDR1 ENHRY, CDR2 SYGVKD. The CDR3 spells CAISERGQGAGEQYF. DNA of the CDR3: TGTGCCATCAGTGAGCGGGGACAGGGGGCAGGGGAGCAGTACTTC.

The chain uses TRBV28 and TRBJ2-5, with 11 bases identical to TRBD2. This CDR3 spans 19 amino acids. The ends lost 3 bases at V and 1 base at J; junction bases unmatched: 13. The germline V gene encodes CDR1 MDHEN and CDR2 SYDVKM. The CDR3 sequence is CASSFPLAGGRVGQETQYF. The CDR3 DNA reads TGTGCCAGCAGTTTCCCCCTAGCGGGAGGCCGTGTGGGCCAAGAGACCCAGTACTTC.

This clone was seen just once. The rearrangement joins TRBV6-5 to TRBJ2-7; D remains ambiguous. Per the germline V gene, CDR1 is MNHEY and CDR2 is SVGAGI. This CDR3 has 15 amino acids. V lost 2 bases to trimming and J lost 1 base, with 12 bases between them. The CDR3 region has the DNA TGTGCCAGCAGTTACGTGGCCGGGCAATCCTACGAGCAGTACTTC. It translates to CASSYVAGQSYEQYF.

This CDR3 is CASSVAEGGVGGYTF. In nucleotides, the CDR3 is TGTGCCAGCAGCGTAGCGGAAGGGGGCGTGGGTGGCTACACCTTC. The genes are TRBV9 and TRBJ1-2, with 7 nucleotides matching TRBD1. In germline, CDR1 is SGDLS, CDR2 YYNGEE. This CDR3 contains 15 residues. Trimming at V came to 0 bases and at J to 7 bases, leaving 9 bases not matched to a gene.

The chain employs TRBV11-1 and TRBJ1-5; D is possibly TRBD1 (5 bases). V was shortened by 3 bases and J by 3 bases, with 12 bases between the two germline ends. The length of the CDR3 is 15 residues. CDR1 and CDR2 (germline): SGHAT, FQDESV (reference sequence). This chain's CDR3 is CASSLRDHSNQPQHF. The CDR3 DNA is TGTGCCAGCAGCTTGCGGGACCACTCCAATCAGCCCCAGCATTTT.

The CDR3 DNA reads as TGTGCCAGCAGGAGCCCGGGACAGGGAGGGTTAGAGCAGTACTTC. This translates into CASRSPGQGGLEQYF. The chain has TRBV11-2 and TRBJ2-5, with 9 bases that match TRBD1. The V and J ends lost 6 bases and 11 bases, in that order; junction bases with no gene match: 16. The CDR3 runs 15 residues. Looked up from germline, CDR1 is SGHAT and CDR2 is FQNNGV.

This clone has only a few counts. This chain uses TRBV5-6 with TRBJ2-7; D may be TRBD1 or TRBD2 (5 bases each). Germline V gene lookup returns CDR1 SGHDT and CDR2 YYEEEE. Trimming left V 4 bases short and J 2 bases short, with 13 bases between. The CDR3 extends over 14 amino acids. The CDR3 loop reads CASSNRDGTYEQYF. In DNA form, the CDR3 reads TGTGCCAGCAGCAACCGGGACGGGACCTACGAGCAGTACTTC.

This chain joins TRBV5-6 and TRBJ2-1, with TRBD2 matching 10 bases. Germline CDR1 is SGHDT and CDR2 is YYEEEE. The V and J ends lost 3 bases and 5 bases, in that order; junction bases with no gene match: 14. The length of the CDR3 is 18 residues. CDR3: CASSSRGGLAGVHNEQFF. The CDR3 DNA is TGTGCCAGCAGCTCCCGCGGAGGGCTAGCGGGAGTCCACAATGAGCAGTTCTTC.

V usage is TRBV11-2 and J usage is TRBJ1-1, with D unclear. The germline V and J ends were trimmed by 3 bases and 4 bases, with 9 bases remaining between them. The germline V gene encodes CDR1 SGHAT and CDR2 FQNNGV. The CDR3 totals 13 residues. The CDR3 here is CASSLAESTEAFF. In nucleotides, the CDR3 is TGTGCCAGCAGCTTGGCTGAGAGCACTGAAGCTTTCTTT.

This clone was observed many times. Written as DNA, the CDR3 is TGCGCCAGCAGCTTCGGGGGCGGCTCCTACAATGAGCAGTTCTTC. It is translated as CASSFGGGSYNEQFF. This chain connects TRBV5-1 to TRBJ2-1, with D possibly called TRBD1 or TRBD2 (6 bases each). This CDR3 contains 15 residues. Germline V gene data show CDR1 as SGHRS and CDR2 as YFSETQ. Trimming shortened V by 2 bases and J by 0 bases, and 9 bases separated the two germline ends.

For the CDR3, the DNA is TGTGCCAGCAGCCCCAGACAGGGAACGGGCTATGGCTACACCTTC. Residues: CASSPRQGTGYGYTF. This rearrangement joins TRBV14 to TRBJ1-2, with 7 bases matching TRBD1. Germline V CDR1 and CDR2: SGHDN, FVKESK. The CDR3 is 15 residues long. The junction had 9 bases not matched to a gene; V was cut back by 4 bases and J by 4 bases. The variable domain in full, completed from reference TRBV14 and TRBJ1-2, reads EAGVTQFPSHSVIEKGQTVTLRCDPISGHDNLYWYRRVMGKEIKFLLHFVKESKQDESGMPNNRFLAERTGGTYSTLKVQPAELEDSGVYFCASSPRQGTGYGYTFGSGTRLTVV.

This clone occurred a few times. The V and J genes are TRBV6-1 and TRBJ2-7; 9 nucleotides match TRBD1. The germline CDR1 and CDR2 sequences are MNHNS and SASEGT. The CDR3 length is 15 residues. Germline trimming cut 2 bases from V and 5 bases from J; bases unmatched to any gene: 7. CDR3 amino acids: CASSEQGTGYNEQYF. The CDR3 DNA is TGTGCCAGCAGTGAACAGGGGACAGGGTACAACGAGCAGTACTTC.

This clone was picked up a small number of times. The chain combines TRBV7-9 with TRBJ1-5; 10 nucleotides line up with TRBD1. V dropped 5 bases and J dropped 4; count of bases not matched to a gene: 11. The CDR3 has 17 amino acids. The germline V gene encodes CDR1 SEHNR and CDR2 FQNEAQ (reference sequence). The CDR3 loop is CASSRGSGQGWNQPQHF. The CDR3 nucleotides read TGTGCCAGCAGCAGAGGCTCGGGACAGGGGTGGAATCAGCCCCAGCATTTT.